This TCR beta chain was captured in a study of cytomegalovirus exposure and HLA in healthy donors. Study-wide results and limits: A later examination showed that TCR association rates differed by HLA locus, with DRB1 most and HLA-C fewest.

This PCR relied on a set of 60 Vbeta primers and 13 Jbeta primers. Libraries were prepared by immunoSEQ multiplex PCR; TCRdb keeps only in-frame clonotypes and omits some of them. The profile covers 90,000 to 150,000 clones, with 15% to 19% appearing a single time and 1.9% taken by the ten largest. This clone came up a few times. The antigen remains undetermined. V shed 1 base and J shed 4 bases, with 8 bases lying between them. Germline CDR1 and CDR2: SGHVS and FNYEAQ. The CDR3 spans 13 residues. Source material: PBMCs. V and J are TRBV7-6 and TRBJ2-7; no firm D call. The TCR originated in a young woman in good health and CMV-seronegative. CDR3 nucleotides: TGTGCCAGCAGCTTAGGTCAGATTTACGAGCAGTACTTC. Its protein is CASSLGQIYEQYF.